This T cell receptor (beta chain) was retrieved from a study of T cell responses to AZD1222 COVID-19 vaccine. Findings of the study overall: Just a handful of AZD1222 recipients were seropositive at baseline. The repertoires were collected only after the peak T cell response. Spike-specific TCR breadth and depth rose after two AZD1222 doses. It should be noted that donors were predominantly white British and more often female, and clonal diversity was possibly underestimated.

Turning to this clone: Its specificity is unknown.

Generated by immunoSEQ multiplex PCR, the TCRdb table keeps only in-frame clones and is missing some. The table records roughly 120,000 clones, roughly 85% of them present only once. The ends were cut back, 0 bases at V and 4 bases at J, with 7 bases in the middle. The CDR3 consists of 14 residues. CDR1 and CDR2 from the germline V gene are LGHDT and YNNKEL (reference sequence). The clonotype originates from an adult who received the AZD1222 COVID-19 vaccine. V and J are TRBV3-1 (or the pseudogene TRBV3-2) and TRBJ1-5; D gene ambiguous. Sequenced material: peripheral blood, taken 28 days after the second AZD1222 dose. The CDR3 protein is CASSQDRMNQPQHF. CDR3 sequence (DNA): TGTGCCAGCAGCCAAGACCGTATGAATCAGCCCCAGCATTTT.